The 23 T cell receptor beta chains below all came from one sample that was sequenced in a study of shared clonotypes between healthy human individuals. The repertoire was sequenced with immunoSEQ multiplex PCR; TCRdb's copy has only in-frame clones and lacks some. Among approximately 1.9 million clones, 93% were seen once, and the ten largest hold around 1.7%. Only CD45RO-negative cells positively selected for CCR7 counted as naive CD8 cells, so terminally differentiated effector memory CD45RA+ cells were excluded. Material: naive CD8+ T cells from PBMCs. The receptor set was obtained from a young man in good health. Some clones in this sample may be carry-over from other donors' samples.

This clone has just one count. J is TRBJ2-2 and V is TRBV9, with D possibly matching TRBD2 (6 bases). From germline, CDR1 is SGDLS and CDR2 YYNGEE. The CDR3 totals 18 residues. V lost 4 bases to trimming and J lost 1 base, with 20 bases between them. CDR3 DNA sequence: TGTGCCAGCAGCTCCCCGGGAGACAGCGGACGGAACACCGGGGAGCTGTTTTTT. Residues: CASSSPGDSGRNTGELFF.

A remark on this clone: This CDR3 is also generated by other DNA sequences in the sample. The rearrangement links TRBV27 to TRBJ1-1; D is unresolved. The CDR3 loop spans 12 amino acids. V lost 6 bases, J lost 5 bases, and 10 bases lay in between. From germline, CDR1 is MNHEY and CDR2 SMNVEV (reference sequence). The CDR3 region is CASRAGNTEAFF. In DNA form, the CDR3 reads TGTGCCAGCAGGGCTGGGAATACTGAAGCTTTCTTT.

This sequence joins TRBV27 and TRBJ1-5, with D possibly matching TRBD1 (5 bases). Per germline, CDR1 MNHEY and CDR2 SMNVEV (reference sequence). V gave up 5 bases and J gave up 4 bases, with 15 bases separating them. The CDR3 is made up of 15 amino acids. In DNA form, the CDR3 reads TGTGCCAGCAGTCCCCTCATCCAGGGAAATCAGCCCCAGCATTTT. Amino acids: CASSPLIQGNQPQHF.

This clone was seen once. This rearrangement joins TRBV11-2 to TRBJ2-7, with TRBD2 as a possible D gene (5 bases). Germline V gene data show CDR1 as SGHAT and CDR2 as FQNNGV. The CDR3 consists of 15 residues. Trimming removed 6 bases at V and 2 bases at J, with 17 bases between. Here the CDR3 DNA reads TGTGCCAGCAGTTCTGCTCGACTACAAACCTACGAGCAGTACTTC. Translation: CASSSARLQTYEQYF.

The rearrangement links TRBV28 to TRBJ2-7, with TRBD1 matching 8 bases. The germline gives CDR1 MDHEN, CDR2 SYDVKM. This CDR3 region has 15 residues. The V gene end was trimmed by 7 bases and the J gene end by 2 bases; junction bases not matched to a gene: 10. CDR3 sequence reads: CASTLPDRVPYEQYF. The CDR3 bases are TGTGCCAGCACCCTACCGGACAGGGTCCCCTACGAGCAGTACTTC.

The chain has TRBV9 and TRBJ1-2, with TRBD1 identical over 8 bases. With 0 bases clipped from V and 5 bases from J, the junction kept 12 bases outside the gene matches. Per the germline V gene, CDR1 is SGDLS and CDR2 is YYNGEE. The CDR3 loop spans 17 amino acids. CDR3 DNA: TGTGCCAGCAGCGTAGGTTCCCGCGGGACAGGAGCATATGGCTACACCTTC. It yields the protein CASSVGSRGTGAYGYTF.

This clone has only one observation. The chain has TRBV18 and TRBJ2-1; D uncertain. CDR3 length equals 13 residues. From germline, CDR1 is KGHSH and CDR2 LQKENI. V gave up 5 bases and J gave up 2 bases, with 7 bases separating them. The CDR3 is CASSATAYNEQFF. The CDR3 nucleotides read TGTGCCAGCTCAGCGACCGCCTACAATGAGCAGTTCTTC.

The chain employs TRBV28 and TRBJ2-7, with TRBD2 identical over 11 bases. This CDR3 spans 15 amino acids. The germline gives CDR1 MDHEN, CDR2 SYDVKM. The junction had 4 bases not matched to a gene; V was cut back by 5 bases and J by 1 base. CDR3 loop: CASSAGLAESYEQYF. CDR3 coding DNA: TGTGCCAGCAGTGCGGGACTAGCGGAGTCCTACGAGCAGTACTTC. The full variable domain, completed using reference TRBV28 and TRBJ2-7, is DVKVTQSSRYLVKRTGEKVFLECVQDMDHENMFWYRQDPGLGLRLIYFSYDVKMKEKGDIPEGYSVSREKKERFSLILESASTNQTSMYLCASSAGLAESYEQYFGPGTRLTVT.

This chain uses TRBV27 with TRBJ2-2, with 10 bases lining up with TRBD1. From germline, CDR1 is MNHEY and CDR2 SMNVEV (reference sequence). This CDR3 has 14 residues. V gave up 5 bases and J gave up 7 bases; unmatched junction bases: 4. CDR3 in amino acids: CASSQTGGIGELFF. The CDR3 DNA follows: TGTGCCAGCAGTCAGACAGGGGGCATCGGGGAGCTGTTTTTT.

The chain has TRBV6-1 and TRBJ2-7; the match to TRBD1 covers 7 bases. V gave up 7 bases and J gave up 7 bases; unmatched junction bases: 7. This CDR3 has 12 residues. Germline V gives CDR1 MNHNS, CDR2 SASEGT. The CDR3 loop reads CASTPGQIEQYF. The CDR3, as DNA: TGTGCCAGCACCCCGGGACAGATAGAGCAGTACTTC.

The chain has TRBV28 and TRBJ2-7, with D possibly TRBD1 on 6 matching bases. Germline CDR1 MDHEN, CDR2 SYDVKM. CDR3 length equals 15 residues. Trimming pared 3 bases from V and 2 bases from J, leaving 14 bases between. CDR3 sequence reads: CASSFIAGVAYEQYF. Here the CDR3 DNA reads TGTGCCAGCAGTTTTATCGCAGGGGTGGCCTACGAGCAGTACTTC.

The chain combines TRBV29-1 with TRBJ2-5, with D possibly being TRBD1 (5 bases). Trimming cost V 5 bases and J 1 base, with 11 bases left between them. This CDR3 spans 13 amino acids. The germline V gene encodes CDR1 SQVTM and CDR2 ANQGSEA. The CDR3 DNA reads as TGCAGCGTTCTCCCCGACAGCCAAGAGACCCAGTACTTC. Its translation is CSVLPDSQETQYF.

The chain links TRBV28 to TRBJ2-7; 11 bases map to TRBD2. Germline CDR1 and CDR2: MDHEN and SYDVKM. The CDR3 length is 12 residues. V was clipped by 7 bases and J by 7 bases; unmatched bases: 3. The CDR3 is CASTSGRYEQYF. The CDR3 region has the DNA TGTGCCAGCACTAGCGGGAGGTATGAGCAGTACTTC.

The rearrangement uses TRBV2 and TRBJ2-7, with 7 bases fitting TRBD1. The CDR3 has 14 amino acids. Germline CDR1 and CDR2: SNHLY and FYNNEI. Trimming cost V 8 bases and J 6 bases; bases outside gene matches: 13. The chain's CDR3 is CASLDRVSVTEQYF. The CDR3 DNA reads as TGTGCCAGCCTCGACAGGGTTTCAGTTACCGAGCAGTACTTC.

This clone was observed once. This chain uses TRBV7-7 with TRBJ2-1; TRBD1 is a possible D gene (5 bases). Trimming shortened V by 4 bases and J by 7 bases, and 20 bases separated the two germline ends. Germline-derived CDR1 and CDR2 are SSHAT and FNYEAQ (reference sequence). The CDR3 runs to 16 residues. This chain's CDR3 is CASSSNSGAEKNEQFF. Written as DNA, the CDR3 is TGTGCCAGCAGCTCAAACTCTGGGGCCGAAAAAAATGAGCAGTTCTTC.

CDR3: CASSGRDRPYEQYF. CDR3 coding DNA: TGTGCCAGCAGCGGCAGGGACAGACCCTACGAGCAGTACTTC. V is TRBV11-3 and J is TRBJ2-7, with TRBD1 matching over 7 bases. The CDR3 sequence is 14 residues long. Trimming cost V 5 bases and J 2 bases; bases outside gene matches: 6. CDR1 and CDR2 (germline): SGHNT, YENEEA.

The V gene is TRBV7-6, the J gene TRBJ2-1, with 8 bases matching TRBD1. V dropped 1 base and J dropped 2; count of bases not matched to a gene: 7. The V gene's germline CDR1 is SGHVS and CDR2 FNYEAQ. This CDR3 region has 17 residues. For the CDR3, the DNA is TGTGCCAGCAGCTTAGACACGACAGGGGCCCCCTACAATGAGCAGTTCTTC. Protein product: CASSLDTTGAPYNEQFF.

This chain links TRBV9 with TRBJ1-2, with D possibly TRBD1 on 5 matching bases. Germline lookup yields CDR1 SGDLS and CDR2 YYNGEE. V shed 7 bases and J shed 5 bases, with 15 bases lying between them. This CDR3 is built from 13 residues. DNA for the CDR3: TGTGCCAGCCACGCTGCGGGGCCGTATGGCTACACCTTC. It encodes CASHAAGPYGYTF.

This chain links TRBV7-3 with TRBJ2-1; D is perhaps TRBD2 (5 bases). Trimming shortened V by 2 bases and J by 8 bases, and 13 bases separated the two germline ends. Germline V lookup: CDR1 SGHTA, CDR2 FQGTGA. The CDR3 consists of 14 residues. CDR3 loop: CASSLEASEDEQFF. In nucleotides, the CDR3 is TGTGCCAGCAGCTTAGAGGCCTCGGAGGATGAGCAGTTCTTC.

The chain is built from TRBV7-2 and TRBJ2-5; D uncertain. With the DNA end fitting TRBJ2-7 better, the J assignment may be wrong. This CDR3 comprises 16 residues. From germline, CDR1 is SGHTA and CDR2 FQGNSA. This CDR3 is CASSSVLRTDAYEQYF. The CDR3, as DNA: TGTGCCAGCAGCTCGGTACTCAGGACGGACGCCTACGAGCAGTACTTC.

The rearrangement links TRBV5-5 to TRBJ1-2, with 9 bases identical to TRBD1. Germline trimming cut 3 bases from V and 2 bases from J; bases unmatched to any gene: 5. The CDR3 loop spans 15 amino acids. CDR1 is SGHKS and CDR2 is YYEKEE in the germline V gene (reference sequence). CDR3 amino acids: CASSSWTGVNYGYTF. As DNA, the CDR3 is TGTGCCAGCAGCTCATGGACAGGGGTGAACTATGGCTACACCTTC.

CDR3: CASSQVASAYNEQFF. The CDR3 nucleotides read TGCGCCAGCAGCCAAGTGGCTAGCGCATACAATGAGCAGTTCTTC. The chain uses TRBV4-1 and TRBJ2-1; tentatively, D is TRBD2 (6 bases). The CDR3 is 15 amino acids. The germline V gene has CDR1 MGHRA and CDR2 YSYEKL. V was trimmed by 1 base and J by 4 bases, leaving 11 bases between them.

The chain recombines TRBV29-1 with TRBJ2-1; 16 bases line up with TRBD2. With V trimmed by 7 bases and J by 2 bases, 8 bases remained unmatched. CDR3 size: 17 residues. The germline V gene encodes CDR1 SQVTM and CDR2 ANQGSEA. The CDR3 loop is CSGMGLAGGPAYNEQFF. The DNA of the CDR3 is TGCAGCGGTATGGGACTAGCGGGAGGGCCCGCCTACAATGAGCAGTTCTTC.